This T cell receptor (beta chain) comes out of a study of graft-versus-host responses after intestinal transplantation. Looking at the study overall: Each transplant was multivisceral, liver-intestinal, or isolated intestinal. Regarding the study as a whole: Allograft graft-versus-host to host-versus-graft clonal ratios ran high in patients with graft-donor T cell macrochimerism. Peak circulating GvH clone levels tracked with early post-transplant HvG declines.

The germline V gene has CDR1 KGHSH and CDR2 LQKENI. The CDR3 is 15 amino acids. Germline trimming cut 2 bases from V and 2 bases from J; bases unmatched to any gene: 3. As to this clone: What it binds is not known.

The protocol was immunoSEQ multiplex PCR, while the TCRdb copy is restricted to in-frame clones and leaves out a portion. The table shows about 86,000 clones, with about nine tenths occurring only once. The V call is TRBV18, the J call TRBJ2-3; 8 bases are a match to TRBD2. Sequences were derived from unstimulated CD4+ T cells sorted from spleen or lymph node cells, sampled before transplant. The TCR originated in a human donor who was the organ donor for an intestinal transplant. CDR3 DNA sequence: TGTGCCAGCTCACCATTAGCGGGACCCACAGATACGCAGTATTTT. This encodes CASSPLAGPTDTQYF.